These T cell receptor beta chains were read from a single sample in a study of shared clonotypes between healthy human individuals. Assay used: immunoSEQ multiplex PCR; TCRdb lists only in-frame clones, some missing. Found here are about 2.4 million clones, approximately 93% of them singletons; the top ten hold 0.36%. The material sequenced was naive CD4+ T cells from PBMCs. The receptors stem from a man between 18 and 29 years old in good health. Some clones in this sample may be carry-over from other donors' samples. The CDR3 runs from the conserved cysteine through the conserved F or W. D genes are given only for firm matches. Only part of the rows carry a size: once, few, many, or a class if the clone is expanded.

CATSREYGKNTEAFF | TRBJ1-1 | TRBV15 | - | -
CASSSYSGPSYEQYF | TRBJ2-7 | TRBV7-2 | TRBD2 | -
CASSEMRQLTDTQYF | TRBJ2-3 | TRBV6-1 | - | -
CASSVSGRAAEQFF | TRBJ2-1 | TRBV6-1 | TRBD2 | -
CASSIEAGNFYEQYF | TRBJ2-7 | TRBV19 | TRBD2 | -
CASSLLPGRAREQYF | TRBJ2-7 | TRBV7-2 | - | once
CASSVAGENTEAFF | TRBJ1-1 | TRBV9 | - | -
CASYFTSGYRGTEAFF | TRBJ1-1 | TRBV28 | - | -
CASSPSRDHGGYTF | TRBJ1-2 | TRBV28 | - | -
CASSAGTGGGNTIYF | TRBJ1-3 | TRBV5-6 | TRBD1 | -
CASSLGTGNTEAFF | TRBJ1-1 | TRBV7-3 | TRBD1 | -
CASSLGGGRAQDTDTQYF | TRBJ2-3 | TRBV5-4 | TRBD2 | -
CASSLSQTSANTEAFF | TRBJ1-1 | TRBV27 | - | -
CASSYDSYEQFF | TRBJ2-1 | TRBV5-1 | - | -
CASSLGFGGPGELFF | TRBJ2-2 | TRBV5-1 | - | -
CASSTSPGNYGYTF | TRBJ1-2 | TRBV19 | - | -
CASSRRLAGNTDTQYF | TRBJ2-3 | TRBV11-2 | TRBD2 | -
CASSAGAYEQYF | TRBJ2-7 | TRBV5-1 | TRBD2 | -
CASSPGGRAPFF | TRBJ2-1 | TRBV5-1 | - | -
CASSQDLNGRTDTQYF | TRBJ2-3 | TRBV4-1 | - | -
CASSLASGTDTQYF | TRBJ2-3 | TRBV5-6 | - | -
CASSKWADLTDTQYF | TRBJ2-3 | TRBV21-1 | - | -
CASSLGGLSYEQYF | TRBJ2-7 | TRBV6-6 | TRBD1 | -
CASTAENNSPLHF | TRBJ1-6 | TRBV28 | - | -
CASSKTRHRGGSGELFF | TRBJ2-2 | TRBV28 | TRBD1 | -
CASSRPGNYGYTF | TRBJ1-2 | TRBV28 | - | -
CSVDPGGVGNTIYF | TRBJ1-3 | TRBV29-1 | - | -
CSVANSGSGANVLTF | TRBJ2-6 | TRBV29-1 | - | -
CASCLECFGEQFF | TRBJ2-1 | TRBV9 | - | -
CASSRPDRGNIQYF | TRBJ2-4 | TRBV6-6 | TRBD1 | -
CSVAPLASTYEQYF | TRBJ2-7 | TRBV29-1 | - | -
CASSFQGSEQFF | TRBJ2-1 | TRBV7-2 | - | -
CASSPGRGEVDTEAFF | TRBJ1-1 | TRBV11-3 | - | -
CASSGTKPQQETQYF | TRBJ2-5 | TRBV5-1 | - | -
CASSGPRGYETQYF | TRBJ2-5 | TRBV19 | - | once
CASSVVVHTDTQYF | TRBJ2-3 | TRBV9 | - | -
CASSLDWRETLETQYF | TRBJ2-5 | TRBV5-1 | TRBD2 | -
CASSQGLVPNEQYF | TRBJ2-7 | TRBV4-1 | - | -
CASSNRGGSDEQYF | TRBJ2-7 | TRBV25-1 | TRBD2 | -
CASSLARGVQPQHF | TRBJ1-5 | TRBV5-5 | - | -
CASSARSGTAGYGYTF | TRBJ1-2 | TRBV6-1 | TRBD1 | -
CASSVAQRTDTQYF | TRBJ2-3 | TRBV9 | - | once
CASSLGSVPRDYGYTF | TRBJ1-2 | TRBV5-1 | - | -
CASSPGAAGNTIYF | TRBJ1-3 | TRBV7-3 | - | -
CASSPGGTGIREQYF | TRBJ2-7 | TRBV28 | TRBD1 | once
CASSYRLAGGHSAQYF | TRBJ2-5 | TRBV11-2 | TRBD2 | once
CASSFDRGVDTEAFF | TRBJ1-1 | TRBV7-9 | - | -
CASSLGGFPGNTEAFF | TRBJ1-1 | TRBV7-2 | - | -
CASSSHRGQETQYF | TRBJ2-5 | TRBV5-1 | TRBD1 | -
CASSLLSGNNYGYTF | TRBJ1-2 | TRBV4-1 | - | -
CASSPPGLAGVYEQYF | TRBJ2-7 | TRBV18 | TRBD2 | -
CASSPTGSGEQYF | TRBJ2-7 | TRBV7-9 | - | -
CASSLDPLGTQYF | TRBJ2-3 | TRBV11-3 | - | once
CASSFQKGNQPQHF | TRBJ1-5 | TRBV6-1 | - | -
CASSSYRGRGEKLFF | TRBJ1-4 | TRBV11-2 | TRBD1 | -
CASSTSDISGANVLTF | TRBJ2-6 | TRBV28 | - | -